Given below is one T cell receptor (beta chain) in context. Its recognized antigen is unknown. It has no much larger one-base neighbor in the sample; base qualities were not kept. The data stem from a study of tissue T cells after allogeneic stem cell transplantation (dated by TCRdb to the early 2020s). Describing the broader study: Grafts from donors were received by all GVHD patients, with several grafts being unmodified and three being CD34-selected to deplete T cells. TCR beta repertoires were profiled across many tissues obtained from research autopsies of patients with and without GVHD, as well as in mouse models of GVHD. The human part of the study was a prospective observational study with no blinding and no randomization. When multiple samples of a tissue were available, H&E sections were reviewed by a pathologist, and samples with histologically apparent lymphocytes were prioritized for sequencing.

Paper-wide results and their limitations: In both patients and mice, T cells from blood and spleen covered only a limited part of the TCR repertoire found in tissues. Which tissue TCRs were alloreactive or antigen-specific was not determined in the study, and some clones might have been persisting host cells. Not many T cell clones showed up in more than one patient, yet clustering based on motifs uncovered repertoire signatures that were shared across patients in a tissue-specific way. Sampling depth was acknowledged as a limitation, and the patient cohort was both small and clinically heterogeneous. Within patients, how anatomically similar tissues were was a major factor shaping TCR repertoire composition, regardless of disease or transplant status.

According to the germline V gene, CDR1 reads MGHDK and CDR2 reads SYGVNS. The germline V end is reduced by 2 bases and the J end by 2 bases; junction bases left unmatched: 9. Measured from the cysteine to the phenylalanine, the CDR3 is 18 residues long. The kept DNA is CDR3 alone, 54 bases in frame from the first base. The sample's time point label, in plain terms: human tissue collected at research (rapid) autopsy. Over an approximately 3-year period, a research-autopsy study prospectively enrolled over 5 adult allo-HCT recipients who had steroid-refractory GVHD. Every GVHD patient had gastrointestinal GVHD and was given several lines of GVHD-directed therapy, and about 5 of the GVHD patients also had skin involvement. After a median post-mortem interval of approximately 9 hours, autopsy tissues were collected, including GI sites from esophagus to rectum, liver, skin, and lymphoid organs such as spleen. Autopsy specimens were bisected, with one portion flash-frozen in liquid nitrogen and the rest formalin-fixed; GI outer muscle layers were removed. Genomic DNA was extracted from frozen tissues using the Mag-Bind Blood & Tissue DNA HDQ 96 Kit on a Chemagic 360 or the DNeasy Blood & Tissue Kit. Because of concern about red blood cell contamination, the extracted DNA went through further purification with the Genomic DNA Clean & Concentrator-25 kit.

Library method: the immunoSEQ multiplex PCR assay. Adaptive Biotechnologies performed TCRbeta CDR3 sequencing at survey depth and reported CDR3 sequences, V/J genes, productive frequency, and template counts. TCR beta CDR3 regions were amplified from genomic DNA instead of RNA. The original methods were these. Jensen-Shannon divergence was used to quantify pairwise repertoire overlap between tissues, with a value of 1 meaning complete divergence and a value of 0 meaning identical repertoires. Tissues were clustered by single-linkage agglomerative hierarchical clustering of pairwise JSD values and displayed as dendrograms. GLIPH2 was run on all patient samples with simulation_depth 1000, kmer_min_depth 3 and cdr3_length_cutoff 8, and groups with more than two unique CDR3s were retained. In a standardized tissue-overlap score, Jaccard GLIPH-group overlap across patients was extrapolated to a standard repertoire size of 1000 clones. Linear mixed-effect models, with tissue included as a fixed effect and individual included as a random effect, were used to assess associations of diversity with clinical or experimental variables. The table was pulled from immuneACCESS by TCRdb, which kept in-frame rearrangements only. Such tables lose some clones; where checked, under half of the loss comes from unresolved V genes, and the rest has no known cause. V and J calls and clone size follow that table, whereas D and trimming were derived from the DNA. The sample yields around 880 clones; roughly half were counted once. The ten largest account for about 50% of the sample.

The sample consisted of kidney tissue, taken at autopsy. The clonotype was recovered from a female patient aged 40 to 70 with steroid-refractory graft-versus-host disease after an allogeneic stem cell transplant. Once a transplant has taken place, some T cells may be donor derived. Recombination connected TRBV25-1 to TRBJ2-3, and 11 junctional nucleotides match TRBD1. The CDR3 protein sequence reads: CASSERGDRGRFTDTQYF. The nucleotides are TGTGCCAGCAGTGAACGAGGGGACAGGGGGAGGTTCACAGATACGCAGTATTTT.